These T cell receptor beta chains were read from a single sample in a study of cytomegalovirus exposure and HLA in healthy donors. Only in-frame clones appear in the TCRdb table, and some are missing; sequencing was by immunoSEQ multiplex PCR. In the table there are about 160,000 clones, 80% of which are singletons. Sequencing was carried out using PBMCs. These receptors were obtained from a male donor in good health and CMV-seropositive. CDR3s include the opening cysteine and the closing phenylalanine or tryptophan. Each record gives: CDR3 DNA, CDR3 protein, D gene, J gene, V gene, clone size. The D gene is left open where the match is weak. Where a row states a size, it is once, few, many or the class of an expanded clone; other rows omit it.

CDR3nt: TGTGCCAGCAGTGAATTAGGGGCCGCAACTCCCTACGAGCAGTACTTC
CDR3aa: CASSELGAATPYEQYF
d_gene: NA
j_gene: TRBJ2-7
v_gene: TRBV6-1
abundance: NA

CDR3nt: TGTGCCAGCAGTTACTCGATCGAGGTAGATACGCAGTATTTT
CDR3aa: CASSYSIEVDTQYF
d_gene: NA
j_gene: TRBJ2-3
v_gene: TRBV6-5
abundance: NA

CDR3nt: TGTGCCAGTAGTATTTCGCAGGGCCATGAGCAGTTCTTC
CDR3aa: CASSISQGHEQFF
d_gene: NA
j_gene: TRBJ2-1
v_gene: TRBV19
abundance: NA

CDR3nt: TGTGCCTGGAGTGTAATAGGGGGCGGTCAGCCCCAGCATTTT
CDR3aa: CAWSVIGGGQPQHF
d_gene: TRBD1
j_gene: TRBJ1-5
v_gene: TRBV30
abundance: NA

CDR3nt: TGTGCCACCAGTCCCCTGGCGAACACTGAAGCTTTCTTT
CDR3aa: CATSPLANTEAFF
d_gene: NA
j_gene: TRBJ1-1
v_gene: TRBV15
abundance: NA

CDR3nt: TGCGCCAGCAGCTTTACAGACCCGAACTATGGCTACACCTTC
CDR3aa: CASSFTDPNYGYTF
d_gene: NA
j_gene: TRBJ1-2
v_gene: TRBV5-1
abundance: NA

CDR3nt: TGTGCCAGTAGTATAAGAGATAATGAAAAACTGTTTTTT
CDR3aa: CASSIRDNEKLFF
d_gene: NA
j_gene: TRBJ1-4
v_gene: TRBV19
abundance: NA

CDR3nt: TGTGCCAGCAGCTTAGCAGGGGGGTACACGGAGACCCAGTACTTC
CDR3aa: CASSLAGGYTETQYF
d_gene: NA
j_gene: TRBJ2-5
v_gene: TRBV11-2
abundance: NA

CDR3nt: TGTGCCAGCAGTGAAGTAGGACGGGGAAAAGATACGCAGTATTTT
CDR3aa: CASSEVGRGKDTQYF
d_gene: NA
j_gene: TRBJ2-3
v_gene: TRBV2
abundance: NA

CDR3nt: TGCGCCAGCAGCCCTGACGGGTCCTACGAGCAGTACTTC
CDR3aa: CASSPDGSYEQYF
d_gene: NA
j_gene: TRBJ2-7
v_gene: TRBV5-1
abundance: NA

CDR3nt: TGTGCCATCAGCTCCGTGGACAGTGAAGCTTTCTTT
CDR3aa: CAISSVDSEAFF
d_gene: NA
j_gene: TRBJ1-1
v_gene: TRBV10-3
abundance: NA

CDR3nt: TGTGCCAGCAGTGACACTTATAGCAATCAGCCCCAGCATTTT
CDR3aa: CASSDTYSNQPQHF
d_gene: NA
j_gene: TRBJ1-5
v_gene: TRBV6-1
abundance: once

CDR3nt: TGTGCCAGCAGTCCGGGGGTGGCTAGCGGGAGAGGATCAGATACGCAGTATTTT
CDR3aa: CASSPGVASGRGSDTQYF
d_gene: TRBD2
j_gene: TRBJ2-3
v_gene: TRBV28
abundance: once

CDR3nt: TGTTCCAGCAGCTTGAATTCGGCGGCGAATCAGCCCCAGCATTTT
CDR3aa: CSSSLNSAANQPQHF
d_gene: NA
j_gene: TRBJ1-5
v_gene: TRBV7-9
abundance: NA

CDR3nt: TGCGCCAGCACCTCCCAGGCGAGGGATGGGGAGACCCAGTACTTC
CDR3aa: CASTSQARDGETQYF
d_gene: NA
j_gene: TRBJ2-5
v_gene: TRBV5-1
abundance: NA

CDR3nt: TGTGCCAGCAGCTTAGACGTCAGGAACACTGAAGCTTTCTTT
CDR3aa: CASSLDVRNTEAFF
d_gene: NA
j_gene: TRBJ1-1
v_gene: TRBV7-2
abundance: few

CDR3nt: TGTGCCAGCAGCGGATTACACAGGGATGGCTACACCTTC
CDR3aa: CASSGLHRDGYTF
d_gene: NA
j_gene: TRBJ1-2
v_gene: TRBV6-1
abundance: few

CDR3nt: TGTGCCAGCAGTGGGACAGGGCTGGATGAAAAACTGTTTTTT
CDR3aa: CASSGTGLDEKLFF
d_gene: TRBD1
j_gene: TRBJ1-4
v_gene: TRBV6-6
abundance: NA

CDR3nt: TGTGCCAGCAGCACCGGGCTGGGGGGGGAGACCCAGTACTTC
CDR3aa: CASSTGLGGETQYF
d_gene: TRBD2
j_gene: TRBJ2-5
v_gene: TRBV7-9
abundance: NA

CDR3nt: TGTGCCAGCAGCTCCCTAGCCCAGCGGGAGACCTACGAGCAGTACTTC
CDR3aa: CASSSLAQRETYEQYF
d_gene: TRBD2
j_gene: TRBJ2-7
v_gene: TRBV13
abundance: NA

CDR3nt: TGTGCCAGCAGCTCCATCAGGGGCCAAGAGACCCAGTACTTC
CDR3aa: CASSSIRGQETQYF
d_gene: NA
j_gene: TRBJ2-5
v_gene: TRBV11-3
abundance: NA

CDR3nt: TGTGCCAGCAGTTTATCGAGGGTCGGGGCCCAGCATTTT
CDR3aa: CASSLSRVGAQHF
d_gene: NA
j_gene: TRBJ1-5
v_gene: TRBV27
abundance: NA

CDR3nt: TGTGCCAGCAGCTGGAGAAGGGGACAGGTTCCCGAAGCTTTCTTT
CDR3aa: CASSWRRGQVPEAFF
d_gene: TRBD1
j_gene: TRBJ1-1
v_gene: TRBV11-3
abundance: NA

CDR3nt: TGTGCCAGCACCATACCCCCGGGACAGGTATCGAGCACAGATACGCAGTATTTT
CDR3aa: CASTIPPGQVSSTDTQYF
d_gene: TRBD1
j_gene: TRBJ2-3
v_gene: TRBV11-1
abundance: NA